This T cell receptor beta chain came from a study of cytomegalovirus exposure and HLA in healthy donors. Sequencing was performed with immunoSEQ multiplex PCR; in TCRdb, only in-frame clones are kept and a portion is missing. The repertoire holds hundreds of thousands of clones, with around 86% as singletons. The trim removed 1 base at V and 4 bases at J, leaving 5 bases unmatched. CDR3 size: 15 residues. Germline V CDR1 and CDR2: MNHEY, SMNVEV (reference sequence). The receptor was isolated from a woman younger than 30 in good health and CMV-seronegative. The V gene is TRBV27, the J gene TRBJ1-1; 8 bases align to TRBD1. Input material: PBMCs. The CDR3 region is CASSLYSGGRTEAFF. CDR3 sequence (DNA): TGTGCCAGCAGTTTATACTCAGGGGGCCGCACTGAAGCTTTCTTT.